The next 11 T cell receptor beta chains were all read from a single sample in a study of T cells in Graves' hyperthyroidism and ophthalmopathy. Regions amplified from RNA transcripts were the TCR beta CDR3 regions. The TCR CDR3 was amplified in a first-round RT-PCR using the HTBI primer set. TCRdb reprocessed the multiplex PCR reads with MiXCR, giving one entry per CDR3 protein. The sample has about 270,000 distinct CDR3 sequences, 22% seen once. The sample consisted of blood. These receptors were collected from a man aged 25-40 years with Graves' ophthalmopathy.

This chain connects TRBV28 to TRBJ1-3; the D is unclear. V lost 5 bases to trimming and J lost 0 bases, with 14 bases between them. The length of the CDR3 is 16 residues. Germline V gene data show CDR1 as MDHEN and CDR2 as SYDVKM. Here the CDR3 DNA reads TGTGCCAGCAGTCCGCCGGACGATAACTCTGGAAACACCATATATTTT. Protein: CASSPPDDNSGNTIYF.

The rearrangement joins TRBV29-1 to TRBJ1-1; D is unresolved. This CDR3 is built from 11 residues. The germline V gene encodes CDR1 SQVTM and CDR2 ANQGSEA. V lost 6 bases and J 0 bases, leaving 5 bases between the germline ends. In nucleotides, the CDR3 is TGCAGCGTCCGTATGAACACTGAAGCTTTCTTT. As protein: CSVRMNTEAFF.

This clonotype appeared many times. The chain links TRBV9 to TRBJ2-7; 9 positions agree with TRBD1. The CDR3 has 15 residues. Germline lookup yields CDR1 SGDLS and CDR2 YYNGEE. With 4 bases clipped from V and 5 bases from J, the junction kept 10 bases outside the gene matches. CDR3 amino acids: CASSPRDRERNEQYF. The CDR3 DNA reads TGTGCCAGCAGCCCGAGGGACAGGGAACGTAACGAGCAGTACTTC.

This chain uses TRBV7-9 with TRBJ2-7; D is possibly TRBD1 (6 bases). There are 13 residues in the CDR3. V was cut by 8 bases and J by 1 base, with 12 bases left in between. Germline loops: CDR1 SEHNR, CDR2 FQNEAQ (reference sequence). CDR3 region: CASSGVTSYEQYF. CDR3 DNA sequence: TGTGCCAGCTCAGGGGTGACGTCCTACGAGCAGTACTTC.

The DNA for the CDR3 is TGCGCCAGCAGCGAGGGACAGGTCAACTCCTACGAGCAGTACTTC. Protein sequence: CASSEGQVNSYEQYF. J is TRBJ2-7 and V is TRBV5-1; 8 nucleotides align to TRBD1. Germline V CDR1 and CDR2: SGHRS, YFSETQ. The CDR3 covers 15 residues. V shed 4 bases, J shed 0 bases, and the junction held 6 bases outside the gene matches.

In this sample, this clonotype turned up a few times. The genes are TRBV30 and TRBJ1-5; TRBD1 is a possible D gene (5 bases). The V end lost 2 bases, the J end lost 0 bases, and 14 bases lay between the germline ends. The germline CDR1 and CDR2 sequences are GTSNPN and SVGIG (reference sequence). The CDR3 runs 16 residues. This CDR3 reads CAWSPGPRYSNQPQHF. CDR3 in DNA: TGTGCCTGGAGTCCGGGGCCACGATATAGCAATCAGCCCCAGCATTTT. Full variable domain (rest looked up from reference TRBV30 and TRBJ1-5): SQTIHQWPATLVQPVGSPLSLECTVEGTSNPNLYWYRQAAGRGLQLLFYSVGIGQISSEVPQNLSASRPQDRQFILSSKKLLLSDSGFYLCAWSPGPRYSNQPQHFGDGTRLSIL.

This clonotype was detected only a few times. J is TRBJ1-5 and V is TRBV5-5; TRBD1 is a possible D gene (5 bases). With 7 bases removed from V and 0 bases from J, the gap between germline ends came to 14 bases. This CDR3 spans 15 amino acids. In germline, CDR1 is SGHKS, CDR2 YYEKEE (reference sequence). The CDR3 loop is CASLKDNLSNQPQHF. The CDR3 DNA reads TGTGCCAGCTTAAAGGACAACCTTAGCAATCAGCCCCAGCATTTT.

This clonotype was seen ten or more times. J is TRBJ2-1 and V is TRBV2; 7 bases are a match to TRBD1. The J segment lost 5 bases and the V segment lost 3 bases, leaving 4 bases of the junction unmatched. The CDR3 is 14 amino acids. Per germline, CDR1 SNHLY and CDR2 FYNNEI. In nucleotides, the CDR3 is TGTGCCAGCAGTGACAGGGACAGTAACAATGAGCAGTTCTTC. Its protein is CASSDRDSNNEQFF.

This clonotype was detected many times. The genes are TRBV24-1 and TRBJ2-5; no clear D. The V and J ends lost 4 bases and 4 bases respectively, with 9 bases between them. Germline lookup yields CDR1 KGHDR and CDR2 SFDVKD. This CDR3 is 13 amino acids long. CDR3: CATSDGPGETQYF. The CDR3 coding sequence is TGTGCCACCAGTGACGGCCCGGGAGAGACCCAGTACTTC.

This clonotype has more than one count but fewer than ten. At one of its ends the junction is not consistent with the germline gene, which may arise from a read error. The CDR3 reads CASSLGPMPTDTQYF. The CDR3 coding sequence is TGTGCTAGCAGCTTAGGACCGATGCCCACAGATACGCAGTATTTT. This chain links TRBV7-7 with TRBJ2-3; D gene ambiguous. CDR1 and CDR2 from the germline V gene are SSHAT and FNYEAQ (reference sequence). This CDR3 spans 15 amino acids.

The chain joins TRBV5-1 to TRBJ2-2, with 10 bases identical to TRBD2. V trimming: 0 bases; J trimming: 5 bases; junction bases outside the gene matches: 7. The CDR3 has 17 amino acids. CDR1 is SGHRS, CDR2 YFSETQ, per germline. The CDR3: CASSLGPGLALTGELFF. Written as DNA, the CDR3 is TGCGCCAGCAGCTTGGGTCCGGGACTAGCGTTGACCGGGGAGCTGTTTTTT.